The clone carrying this T cell receptor beta chain has more than one count but fewer than ten. This entry belongs to a study of blood T cell repertoires in COVID-19. The germline V gene has CDR1 SGHRS and CDR2 YFSETQ. CDR3 length: 15 residues. Trimming pared 6 bases from V and 5 bases from J, leaving 17 bases between. Clones were read by immunoSEQ multiplex PCR, and TCRdb kept only the in-frame ones, dropping some. This table holds around 250,000 clones, 70% to 90% found once. This clonotype originated in a woman in her 40s with acute COVID-19. Sequenced input: PBMCs or T cells enriched from blood (not recorded which). The rearrangement links TRBV5-1 to TRBJ2-2; possible D gene TRBD2, 5 bases. CDR3 sequence (DNA): TGCGCCAGCAACAGAGGGCCTTCGGGGACCGGGGAGCTGTTTTTT. Translated: CASNRGPSGTGELFF.